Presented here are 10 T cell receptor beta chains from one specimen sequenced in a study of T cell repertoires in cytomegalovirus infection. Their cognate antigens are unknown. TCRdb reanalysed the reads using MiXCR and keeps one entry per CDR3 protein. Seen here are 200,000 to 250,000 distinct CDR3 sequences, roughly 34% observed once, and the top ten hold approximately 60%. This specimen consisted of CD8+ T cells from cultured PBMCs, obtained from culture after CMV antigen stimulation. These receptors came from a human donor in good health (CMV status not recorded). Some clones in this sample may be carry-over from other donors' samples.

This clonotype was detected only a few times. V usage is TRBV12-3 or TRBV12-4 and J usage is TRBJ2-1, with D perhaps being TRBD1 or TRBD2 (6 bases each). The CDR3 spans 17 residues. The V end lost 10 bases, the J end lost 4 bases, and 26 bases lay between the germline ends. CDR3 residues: CAIRGQGPGHDYNEQFF. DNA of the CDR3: TGTGCCATCCGGGGGCAGGGGCCGGGTCATGATTACAATGAGCAGTTCTTC.

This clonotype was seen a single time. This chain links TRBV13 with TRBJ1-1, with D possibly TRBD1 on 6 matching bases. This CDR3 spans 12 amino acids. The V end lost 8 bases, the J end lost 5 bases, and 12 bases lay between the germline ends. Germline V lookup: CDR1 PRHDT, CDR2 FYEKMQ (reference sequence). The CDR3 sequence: CASSRQGTEAFF. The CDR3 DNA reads TGTGCCAGCTCAAGGCAGGGGACTGAAGCTTTCTTT.

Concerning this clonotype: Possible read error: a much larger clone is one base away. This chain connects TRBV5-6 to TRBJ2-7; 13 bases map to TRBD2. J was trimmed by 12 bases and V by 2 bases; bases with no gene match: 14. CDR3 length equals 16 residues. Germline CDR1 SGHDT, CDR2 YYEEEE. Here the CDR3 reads CASSFPGLAGEVAPYF. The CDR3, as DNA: TGTGCCAGCAGCTTTCCCGGACTAGCGGGAGAGGTTGCGCCGTACTTC.

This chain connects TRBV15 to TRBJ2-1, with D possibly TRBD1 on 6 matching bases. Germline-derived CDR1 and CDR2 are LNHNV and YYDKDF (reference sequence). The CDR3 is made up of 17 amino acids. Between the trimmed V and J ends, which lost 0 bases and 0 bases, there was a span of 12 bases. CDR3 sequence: CATSRDLGQSSYNEQFF. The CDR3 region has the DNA TGTGCCACCAGCAGAGATTTAGGACAGAGCTCCTACAATGAGCAGTTCTTC.

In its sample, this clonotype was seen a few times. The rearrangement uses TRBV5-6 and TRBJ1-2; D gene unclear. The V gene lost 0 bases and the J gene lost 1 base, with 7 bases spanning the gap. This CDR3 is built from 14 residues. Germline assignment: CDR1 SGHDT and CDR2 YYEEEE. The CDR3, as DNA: TGTGCCAGCAGCTTGGCCAGGAATAACTATGGCTACACCTTC. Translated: CASSLARNNYGYTF. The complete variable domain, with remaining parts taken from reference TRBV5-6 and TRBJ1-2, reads DAGVTQSPTHLIKTRGQQVTLRCSPKSGHDTVSWYQQALGQGPQFIFQYYEEEERQRGNFPDRFSGHQFPNYSSELNVNALLLGDSALYLCASSLARNNYGYTFGSGTRLTVV.

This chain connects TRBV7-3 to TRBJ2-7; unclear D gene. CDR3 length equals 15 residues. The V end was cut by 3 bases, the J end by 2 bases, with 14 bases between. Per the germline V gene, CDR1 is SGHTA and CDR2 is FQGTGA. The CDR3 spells CASSFSVNGPYEQYF. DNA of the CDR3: TGTGCCAGCAGCTTTTCGGTCAACGGTCCCTACGAGCAGTACTTC.

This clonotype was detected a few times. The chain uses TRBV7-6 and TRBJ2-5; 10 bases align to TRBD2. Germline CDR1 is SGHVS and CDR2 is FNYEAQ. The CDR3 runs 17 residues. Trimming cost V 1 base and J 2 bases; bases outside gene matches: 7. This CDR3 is CASSLEGLAGVQETQYF. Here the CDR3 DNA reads TGTGCCAGCAGCTTAGAAGGGCTAGCGGGGGTTCAAGAGACCCAGTACTTC.

The CDR3 DNA reads TGTGCCAGCAGCTGCCGGGACATCGGTTTCTACGTTCAGTACTTC. It codes for CASSCRDIGFYVQYF. V usage is TRBV7-9 and J usage is TRBJ2-7, with D perhaps TRBD1 (6 bases). Germline CDR1 reads SEHNR; CDR2 reads FQNEAQ (reference sequence). The CDR3 has 15 amino acids. Trimming removed 4 bases from V and 10 bases from J, with 23 bases in between.

The CDR3: CSAGQDEYGYTF. In DNA, the CDR3 is TGCAGTGCCGGACAGGACGAGTATGGCTACACCTTC. This sequence joins TRBV20-1 and TRBJ1-2; 7 bases are a match to TRBD1. This CDR3 comprises 12 residues. Germline values: CDR1 DFQATT, CDR2 SNEGSKA (reference sequence). Unmatched junction bases numbered 6, after V lost 6 bases and J lost 5 bases.

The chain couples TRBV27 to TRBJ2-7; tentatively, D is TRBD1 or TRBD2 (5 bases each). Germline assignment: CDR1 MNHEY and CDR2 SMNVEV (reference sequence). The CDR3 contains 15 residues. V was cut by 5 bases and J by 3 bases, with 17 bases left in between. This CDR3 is CASSQTTAGGYEQYF. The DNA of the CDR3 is TGTGCCAGCAGTCAAACGACGGCTGGGGGCTACGAGCAGTACTTC.